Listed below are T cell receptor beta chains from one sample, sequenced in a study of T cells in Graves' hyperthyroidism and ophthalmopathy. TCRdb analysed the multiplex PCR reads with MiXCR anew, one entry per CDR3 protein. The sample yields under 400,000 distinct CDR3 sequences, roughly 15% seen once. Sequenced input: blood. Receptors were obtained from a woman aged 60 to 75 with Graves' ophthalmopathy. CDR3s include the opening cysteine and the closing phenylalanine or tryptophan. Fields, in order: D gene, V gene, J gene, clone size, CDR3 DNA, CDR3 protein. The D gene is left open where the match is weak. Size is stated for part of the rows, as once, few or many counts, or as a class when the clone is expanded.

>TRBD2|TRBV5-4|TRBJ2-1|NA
TGTGCCAGCAGCAGCCACGGACTAGCGAATGAGCAGTTCTTC
CASSSHGLANEQFF
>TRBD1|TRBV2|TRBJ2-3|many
TGTGCCAGCAGTGAGAGGACAGGGGGAACAAATACGCAGTATTTT
CASSERTGGTNTQYF
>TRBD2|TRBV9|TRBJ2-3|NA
TGTGCCAGCAGCGTAGCAGCGGGAGGGCCGTATACGCAGTATTTT
CASSVAAGGPYTQYF
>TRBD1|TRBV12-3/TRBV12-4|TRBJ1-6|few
TGTGCCAGCAGAAAGACAGGGGGCAATAATTCACCCCTCCACTTT
CASRKTGGNNSPLHF
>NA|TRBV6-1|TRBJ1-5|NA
TGTGCCAGCAGAACAGGGTTCGATCAGCCCCAGCATTTT
CASRTGFDQPQHF
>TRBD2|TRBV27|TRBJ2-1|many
TGTGCCAGCAGTTCCCCCACTCGGGACCGCGGGGGTGAGCAGTTCTTC
CASSSPTRDRGGEQFF
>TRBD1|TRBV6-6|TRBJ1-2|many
TGTGCCAGCAGTTACGAGACAGGGGGTCTCTATGGCTACACCTTC
CASSYETGGLYGYTF
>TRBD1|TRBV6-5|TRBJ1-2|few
TGTGCCAGCAGTTACACAGGGGACTATGACTACACCTTC
CASSYTGDYDYTF
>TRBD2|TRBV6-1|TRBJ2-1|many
TGTGCCAGCAGTCGACCCGGGACTAGCGGGAGCAATGAGCAGTTCTTC
CASSRPGTSGSNEQFF
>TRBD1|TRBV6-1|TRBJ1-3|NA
TGTGCCAGCAGCGAACAGGGGGTAGGAAACACCATATATTTT
CASSEQGVGNTIYF
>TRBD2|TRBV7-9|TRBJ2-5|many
TGTGCCAGCAGCCCGGGACTAGCGGTAGAGACCCAGTACTTC
CASSPGLAVETQYF
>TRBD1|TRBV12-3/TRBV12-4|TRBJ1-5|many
TGTGCCAGCAGTCAGACAGGGACGAGCAATCAGCCCCAGCATTTT
CASSQTGTSNQPQHF
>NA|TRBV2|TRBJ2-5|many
TGTGCCAGCAGTAAACGTCTTAAGAAAGAGACCCAGTACTTC
CASSKRLKKETQYF
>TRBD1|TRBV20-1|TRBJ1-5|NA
TGCAGTGCCCGAGGGACAGTTAGCCAGCCCCAGCATTTT
CSARGTVSQPQHF
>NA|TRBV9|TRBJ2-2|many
TGTGCCAGCAGCGTAGGGGCCGCCCCGAACACCGGGGAGCTGTTTTTT
CASSVGAAPNTGELFF
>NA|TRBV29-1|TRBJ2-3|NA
TGCAGCGTTGTACGGGGTAGCACAGGTACGCAGTATTTT
CSVVRGSTGTQYF